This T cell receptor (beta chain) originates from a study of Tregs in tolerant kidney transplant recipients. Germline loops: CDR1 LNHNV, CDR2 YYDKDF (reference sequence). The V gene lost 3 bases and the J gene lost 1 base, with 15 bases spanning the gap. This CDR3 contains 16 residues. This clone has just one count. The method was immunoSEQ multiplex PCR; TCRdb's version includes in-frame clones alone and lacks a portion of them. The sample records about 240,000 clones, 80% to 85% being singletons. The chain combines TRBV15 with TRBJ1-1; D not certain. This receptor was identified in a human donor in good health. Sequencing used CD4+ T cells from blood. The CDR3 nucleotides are TGTGCCACCAGCAGTCCTGAGGTACGGAGGAACACTGAAGCTTTCTTT. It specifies CATSSPEVRRNTEAFF.